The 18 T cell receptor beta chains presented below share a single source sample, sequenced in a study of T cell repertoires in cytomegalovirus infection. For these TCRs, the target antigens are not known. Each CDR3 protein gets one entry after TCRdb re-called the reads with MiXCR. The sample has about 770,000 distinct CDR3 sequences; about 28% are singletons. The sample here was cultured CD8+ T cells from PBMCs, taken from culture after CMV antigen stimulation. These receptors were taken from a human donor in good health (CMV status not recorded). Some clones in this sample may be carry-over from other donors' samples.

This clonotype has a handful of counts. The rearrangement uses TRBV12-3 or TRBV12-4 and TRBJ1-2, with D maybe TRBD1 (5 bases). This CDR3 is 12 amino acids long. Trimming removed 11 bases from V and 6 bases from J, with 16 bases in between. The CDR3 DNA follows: TGTGCCTCCCGATCGGGGGGAGATGGCTACACCTTC. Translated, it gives CASRSGGDGYTF.

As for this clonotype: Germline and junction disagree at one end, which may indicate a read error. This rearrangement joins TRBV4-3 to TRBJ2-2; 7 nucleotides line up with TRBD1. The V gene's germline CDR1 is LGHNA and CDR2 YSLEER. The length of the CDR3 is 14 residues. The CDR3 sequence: CASSQGVATGELFF. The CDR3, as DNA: TGTGCCAGCAGTCAGGGGGTAGCCACCGGGGAGCTGTTTTTT.

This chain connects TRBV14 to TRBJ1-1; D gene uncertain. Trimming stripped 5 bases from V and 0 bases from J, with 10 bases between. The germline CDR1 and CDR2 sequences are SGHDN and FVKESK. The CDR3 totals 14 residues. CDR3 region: CASSTPRMNTEAFF. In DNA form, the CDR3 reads TGTGCCAGCAGCACGCCTAGGATGAACACTGAAGCTTTCTTT.

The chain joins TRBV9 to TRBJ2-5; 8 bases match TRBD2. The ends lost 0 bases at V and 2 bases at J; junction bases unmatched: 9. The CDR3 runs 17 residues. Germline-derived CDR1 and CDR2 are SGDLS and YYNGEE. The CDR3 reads CASSVGRAGGPQETQYF. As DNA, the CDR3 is TGTGCCAGCAGCGTAGGACGGGCGGGGGGACCTCAAGAGACCCAGTACTTC. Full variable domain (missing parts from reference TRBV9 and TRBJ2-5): DSGVTQTPKHLITATGQRVTLRCSPRSGDLSVYWYQQSLDQGLQFLIQYYNGEERAKGNILERFSAQQFPDLHSELNLSSLELGDSALYFCASSVGRAGGPQETQYFGPGTRLLVL.

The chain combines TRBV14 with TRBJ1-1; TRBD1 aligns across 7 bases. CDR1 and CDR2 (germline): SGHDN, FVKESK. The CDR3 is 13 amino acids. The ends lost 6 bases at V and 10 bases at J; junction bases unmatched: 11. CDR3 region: CASSQQTGLSAFF. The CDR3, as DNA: TGTGCCAGCAGTCAACAGACAGGGCTATCAGCTTTCTTT. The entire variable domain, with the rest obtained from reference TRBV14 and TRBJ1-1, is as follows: EAGVTQFPSHSVIEKGQTVTLRCDPISGHDNLYWYRRVMGKEIKFLLHFVKESKQDESGMPNNRFLAERTGGTYSTLKVQPAELEDSGVYFCASSQQTGLSAFFGQGTRLTVV.

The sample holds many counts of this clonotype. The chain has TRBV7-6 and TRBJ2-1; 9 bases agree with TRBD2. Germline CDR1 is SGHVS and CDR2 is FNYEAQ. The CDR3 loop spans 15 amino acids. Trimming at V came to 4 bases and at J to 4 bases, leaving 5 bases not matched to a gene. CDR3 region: CASSSSGGTYNEQFF. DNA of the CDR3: TGTGCCAGCAGCTCCAGCGGGGGGACTTACAATGAGCAGTTCTTC.

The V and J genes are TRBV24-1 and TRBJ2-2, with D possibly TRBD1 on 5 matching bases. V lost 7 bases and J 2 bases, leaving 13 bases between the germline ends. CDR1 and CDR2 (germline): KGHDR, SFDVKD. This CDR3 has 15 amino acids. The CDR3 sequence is CATSQTEFNTGELFF. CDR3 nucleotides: TGTGCCACCAGCCAGACAGAATTTAACACCGGGGAGCTGTTTTTT.

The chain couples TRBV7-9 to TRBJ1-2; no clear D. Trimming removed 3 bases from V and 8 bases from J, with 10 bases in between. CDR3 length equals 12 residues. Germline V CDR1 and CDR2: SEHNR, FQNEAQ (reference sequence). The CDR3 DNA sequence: TGTGCCAGCAGCTTCGGGCTCGGGGGCTACACCTTC. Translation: CASSFGLGGYTF.

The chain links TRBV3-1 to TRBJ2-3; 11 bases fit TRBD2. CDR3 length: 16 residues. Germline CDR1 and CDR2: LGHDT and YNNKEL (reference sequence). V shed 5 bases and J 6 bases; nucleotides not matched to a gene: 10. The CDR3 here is CASSSGLAVAIDTQYF. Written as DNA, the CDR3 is TGTGCCAGCAGCTCGGGACTAGCGGTCGCTATCGATACGCAGTATTTT.

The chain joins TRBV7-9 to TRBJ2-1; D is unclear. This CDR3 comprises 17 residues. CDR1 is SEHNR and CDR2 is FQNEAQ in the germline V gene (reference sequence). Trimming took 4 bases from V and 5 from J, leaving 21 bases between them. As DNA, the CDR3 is TGTGCCAGCAGCTCCCCATTACGGCAAGGTCACAACAATGAGCAGTTCTTC. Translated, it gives CASSSPLRQGHNNEQFF.

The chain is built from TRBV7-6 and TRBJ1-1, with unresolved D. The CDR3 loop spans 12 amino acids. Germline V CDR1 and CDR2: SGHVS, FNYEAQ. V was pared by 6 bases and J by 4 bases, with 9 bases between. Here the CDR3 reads CASSQDPTEAFF. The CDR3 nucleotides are TGTGCCAGCAGTCAGGATCCCACTGAAGCTTTCTTT.

CDR3 region: CASRGLLAGGPSFFYNEQFF. CDR3 in DNA: TGTGCCAGCAGGGGGCTTTTAGCGGGGGGACCGTCCTTTTTCTACAATGAGCAGTTCTTC. The chain joins TRBV28 to TRBJ2-1, with 10 bases aligning to TRBD2. This CDR3 contains 20 residues. Per the germline V gene, CDR1 is MDHEN and CDR2 is SYDVKM. With 6 bases clipped from V and 3 bases from J, the junction kept 20 bases outside the gene matches.

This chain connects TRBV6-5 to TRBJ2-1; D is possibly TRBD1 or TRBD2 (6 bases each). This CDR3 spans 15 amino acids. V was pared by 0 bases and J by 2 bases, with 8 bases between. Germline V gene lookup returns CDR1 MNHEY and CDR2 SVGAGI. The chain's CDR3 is CASSYSEGAYNEQFF. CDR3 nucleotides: TGTGCCAGCAGTTACTCGGAGGGGGCCTACAATGAGCAGTTCTTC.

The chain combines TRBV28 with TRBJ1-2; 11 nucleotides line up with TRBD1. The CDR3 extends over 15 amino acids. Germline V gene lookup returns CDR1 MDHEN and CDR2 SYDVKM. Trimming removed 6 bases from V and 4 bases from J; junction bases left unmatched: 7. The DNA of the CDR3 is TGTGCCAGCAGCGCAGTGGACAGGGGGCCCTATGGCTACACCTTC. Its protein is CASSAVDRGPYGYTF.

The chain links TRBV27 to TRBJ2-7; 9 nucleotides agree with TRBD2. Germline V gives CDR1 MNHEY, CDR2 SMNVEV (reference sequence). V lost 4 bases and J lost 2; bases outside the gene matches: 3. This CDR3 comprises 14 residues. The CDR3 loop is CASSSGLATYEQYV. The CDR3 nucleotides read TGTGCCAGCAGTTCGGGACTAGCAACCTACGAGCAGTACGTC.

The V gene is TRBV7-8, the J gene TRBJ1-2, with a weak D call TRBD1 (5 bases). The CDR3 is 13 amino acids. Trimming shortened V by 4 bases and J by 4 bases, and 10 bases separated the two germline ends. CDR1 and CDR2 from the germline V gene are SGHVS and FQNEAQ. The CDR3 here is CASSYDSIYGYTF. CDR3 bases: TGTGCCAGCAGCTACGACAGCATCTATGGCTACACCTTC.

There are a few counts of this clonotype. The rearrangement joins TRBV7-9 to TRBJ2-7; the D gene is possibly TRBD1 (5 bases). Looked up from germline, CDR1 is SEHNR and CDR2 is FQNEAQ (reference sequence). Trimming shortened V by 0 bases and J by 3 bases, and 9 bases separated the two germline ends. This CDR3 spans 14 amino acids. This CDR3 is CASSLALRGYEQYF. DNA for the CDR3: TGTGCCAGCAGCTTAGCTCTAAGGGGCTACGAGCAGTACTTC.

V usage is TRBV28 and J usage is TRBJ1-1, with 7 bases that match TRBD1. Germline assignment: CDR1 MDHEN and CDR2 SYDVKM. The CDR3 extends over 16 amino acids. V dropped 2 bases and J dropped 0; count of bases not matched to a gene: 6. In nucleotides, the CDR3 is TGTGCCAGCAGTTTAAGAGGGACAGCCATGAACACTGAAGCTTTCTTT. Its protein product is CASSLRGTAMNTEAFF.